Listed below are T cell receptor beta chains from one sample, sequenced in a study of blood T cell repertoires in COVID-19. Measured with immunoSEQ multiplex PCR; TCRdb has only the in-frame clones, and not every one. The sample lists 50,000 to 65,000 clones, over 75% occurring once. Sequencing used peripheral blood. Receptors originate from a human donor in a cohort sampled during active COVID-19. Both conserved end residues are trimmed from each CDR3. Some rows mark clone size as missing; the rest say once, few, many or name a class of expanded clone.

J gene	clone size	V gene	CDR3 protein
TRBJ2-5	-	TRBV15	ATSPPLRTQY
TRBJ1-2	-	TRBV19	ASSLQGRVGYT
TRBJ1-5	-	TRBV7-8	ASSTRTEEEQPQH
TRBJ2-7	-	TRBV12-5	ASGLWGLGVYEQY
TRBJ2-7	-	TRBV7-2	ASSFAEGSYEQY
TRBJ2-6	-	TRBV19	ASSTPRSGANVLT
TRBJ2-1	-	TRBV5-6	ASSLGLAGDNEQF
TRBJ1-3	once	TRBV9	ASSSEGRSGNTIY
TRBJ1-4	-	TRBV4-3	ASSQEAMTGGGEKLF
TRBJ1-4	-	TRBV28	ASRPTGGIGEKLF
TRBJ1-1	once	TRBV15	ATSRAVSLNTEAF
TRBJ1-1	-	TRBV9	ASSVDVGGRTF
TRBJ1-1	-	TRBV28	ASSLNPGVGTEAF
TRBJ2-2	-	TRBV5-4	ASSFGTTGPGELF
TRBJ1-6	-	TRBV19	ASSRDNSPLH
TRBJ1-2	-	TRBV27	ASSLSSQASGYT
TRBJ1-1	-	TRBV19	ASSPGQGVSEAF
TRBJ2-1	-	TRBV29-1	SVDGSQGAAYNEQF
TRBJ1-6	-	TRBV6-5	ASSYGTGDSPLH
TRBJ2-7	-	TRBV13	ASSFSTGTSSYEQY
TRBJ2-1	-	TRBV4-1	ASSHLGAGVNYNEQF
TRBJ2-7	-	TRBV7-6	ASSWGQGYEQY
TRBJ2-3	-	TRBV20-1	SASNRGQNTDTQY
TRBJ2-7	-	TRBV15	ATTPTDLISYEQY
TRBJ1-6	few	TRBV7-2	ASSLFRGFGSSPLH
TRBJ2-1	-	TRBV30	AWSSGTGGQGSSYNEQF
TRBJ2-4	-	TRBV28	ATIYSSLAKNIQY
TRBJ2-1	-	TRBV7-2	ASSLTSGRHNEQF
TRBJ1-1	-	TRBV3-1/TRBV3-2	ASSPYLRRAF
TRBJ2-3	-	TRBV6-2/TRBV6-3	ASSYRRVSDTQY
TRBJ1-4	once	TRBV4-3	ASSQDPRRGMNEKLF